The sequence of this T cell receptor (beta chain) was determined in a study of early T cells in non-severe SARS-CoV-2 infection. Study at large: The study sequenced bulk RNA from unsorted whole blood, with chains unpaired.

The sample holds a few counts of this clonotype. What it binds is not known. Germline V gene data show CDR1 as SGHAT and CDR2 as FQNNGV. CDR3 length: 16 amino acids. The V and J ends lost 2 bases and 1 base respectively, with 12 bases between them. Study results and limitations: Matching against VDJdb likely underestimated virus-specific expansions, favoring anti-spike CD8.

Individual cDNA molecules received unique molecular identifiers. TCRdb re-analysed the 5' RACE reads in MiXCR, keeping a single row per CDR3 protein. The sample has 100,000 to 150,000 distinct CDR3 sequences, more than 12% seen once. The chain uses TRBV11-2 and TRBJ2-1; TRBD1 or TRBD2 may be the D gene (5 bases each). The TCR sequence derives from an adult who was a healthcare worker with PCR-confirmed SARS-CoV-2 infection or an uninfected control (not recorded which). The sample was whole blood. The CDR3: CASSLRRGQSYNEQFF. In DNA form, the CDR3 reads TGTGCCAGCAGCTTACGACGGGGCCAATCCTACAATGAGCAGTTCTTC.